These T cell receptor beta chains were read from a single sample in a study of OX40 agonist ivuxolimab in advanced cancers. Sequenced by immunoSEQ multiplex PCR; TCRdb stores in-frame clones only, minus some. This sample carries almost 70,000 clones, roughly 92% of them seen once, and the ten largest clones take about 0.3%. The sample in question was CD4+ or CD8+ T cells sorted from blood, obtained in a trial of the OX40 agonist ivuxolimab. The receptors come from an adult with an advanced solid tumor such as melanoma, head and neck, liver or kidney cancer. CDR3s include the opening cysteine and the closing phenylalanine or tryptophan. D genes are given only for firm matches. Expanded clones get a size class; other rows say once, few or many, or leave the size out.

D,V,J,size,CDR3,DNA
NA,TRBV10-3,TRBJ2-1,NA,CAVGWDSHSYNEQFF,TGTGCCGTCGGCTGGGACTCTCACTCCTACAATGAGCAGTTCTTC
NA,TRBV5-1,TRBJ2-1,NA,CASSLLPQTGAHEQFF,TGCGCCAGCAGCTTGTTACCCCAGACCGGGGCCCATGAGCAGTTCTTC
TRBD2,TRBV4-1,TRBJ2-3,NA,CASSQDLAGGTDTQYF,TGCGCCAGCAGCCAAGATCTAGCGGGGGGTACAGATACGCAGTATTTT
NA,TRBV2,TRBJ1-2,NA,CASSEGGGDYGYTF,TGTGCCAGCAGTGAAGGAGGGGGTGACTATGGCTACACCTTC
NA,TRBV30,TRBJ1-2,NA,CAWARDRTNYGYTF,TGTGCCTGGGCTCGGGACCGGACTAACTATGGCTACACCTTC
TRBD2,TRBV7-3,TRBJ2-1,NA,CASSPGTSGRRSYNEQFF,TGTGCCAGCAGCCCGGGGACTAGCGGGAGGAGGTCCTACAATGAGCAGTTCTTC
TRBD1,TRBV11-2,TRBJ1-2,medium-sized,CASRYLRGANYGYTF,TGTGCCAGCAGATATCTCAGGGGGGCGAACTATGGCTACACCTTC
TRBD1,TRBV5-1,TRBJ1-2,NA,CASSLAEQGNYGYTF,TGCGCCAGCAGCTTGGCCGAACAGGGGAACTATGGCTACACCTTC
NA,TRBV30,TRBJ1-5,NA,CAWSRGWDNQPQHF,TGTGCCTGGAGTCGGGGATGGGACAATCAGCCCCAGCATTTT
NA,TRBV5-1,TRBJ2-5,NA,CASSLGGTQETQYF,TGCGCCAGCAGCTTGGGAGGGACACAAGAGACCCAGTACTTC
TRBD2,TRBV5-6,TRBJ2-7,once,CASSWLGGRFYEQYF,TGTGCCAGCAGCTGGCTGGGCGGGAGGTTCTACGAGCAGTACTTC
TRBD1,TRBV27,TRBJ2-5,NA,CASSLSGRQGAGETQYF,TGTGCCAGCAGTTTATCGGGGAGACAGGGGGCTGGAGAGACCCAGTACTTC
TRBD2,TRBV28,TRBJ2-2,NA,CASRASGRGTGELFF,TGTGCCAGCCGGGCGAGCGGGAGAGGTACCGGGGAGCTGTTTTTT
NA,TRBV10-3,TRBJ2-5,NA,CAISESTGQETQYF,TGTGCCATCAGTGAGTCGACTGGCCAAGAGACCCAGTACTTC
NA,TRBV12-5,TRBJ1-5,NA,CASGLKISSQPQHF,TGTGCTAGTGGTTTAAAAATTAGCAGTCAGCCCCAGCATTTT
TRBD2,TRBV11-2,TRBJ2-1,NA,CASSRTSGSTHNEQFF,TGTGCCAGCAGCCGCACTAGCGGGAGTACCCACAATGAGCAGTTCTTC
NA,TRBV6-1,TRBJ2-4,NA,CASSEGTRGGIQYF,TGTGCCAGCAGTGAAGGCACCAGGGGCGGCATTCAGTACTTC
TRBD2,TRBV6-5,TRBJ2-7,NA,CASSPGLALEQYF,TGTGCCAGCTCCCCGGGACTAGCGCTCGAGCAGTACTTC